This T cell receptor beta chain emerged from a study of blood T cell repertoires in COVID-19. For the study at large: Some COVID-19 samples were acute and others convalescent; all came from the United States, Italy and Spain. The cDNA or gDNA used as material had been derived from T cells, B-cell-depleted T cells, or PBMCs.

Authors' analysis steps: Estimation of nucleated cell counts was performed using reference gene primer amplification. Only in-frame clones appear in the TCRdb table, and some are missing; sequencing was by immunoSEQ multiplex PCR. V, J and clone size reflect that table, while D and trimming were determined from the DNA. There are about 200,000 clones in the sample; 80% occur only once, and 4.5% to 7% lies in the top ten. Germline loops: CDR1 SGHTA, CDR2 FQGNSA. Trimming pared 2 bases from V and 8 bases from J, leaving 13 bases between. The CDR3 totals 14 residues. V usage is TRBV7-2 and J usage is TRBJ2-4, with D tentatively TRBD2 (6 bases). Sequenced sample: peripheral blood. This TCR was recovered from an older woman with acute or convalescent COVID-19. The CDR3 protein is CASSLSTSIYIQYF. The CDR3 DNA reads TGTGCCAGCAGCTTATCGACTAGTATATACATTCAGTACTTC.